These 2 T cell receptor beta chains came from one sample sequenced in a study of response to subunit inactivated influenza vaccine. From the RT-PCR reads, TCRdb called clonotypes with MiXCR, one entry per CDR3 protein. The sample gives 280,000 or so distinct CDR3 sequences, less than 25% of which show up once; more than 8.5% is in the top ten. Material: PBMCs from blood, obtained less than 22 months after vaccination. The receptors originated from a man aged 50-75 years who received an inactivated influenza vaccine.

The J gene is TRBJ2-7, the V gene TRBV20-1; weak D call: TRBD2 (6 bases). Germline V gene lookup returns CDR1 DFQATT and CDR2 SNEGSKA (reference sequence). V was pared by 2 bases and J by 2 bases, with 10 bases between. The CDR3 sequence is 13 residues long. The CDR3: CSARSGVTYEQYF. DNA for the CDR3: TGCAGTGCTAGATCGGGGGTCACCTACGAGCAGTACTTC.

This clonotype was picked up many times. The genes are TRBV6-5 and TRBJ1-5; no reliable D call. The germline CDR1 and CDR2 sequences are MNHEY and SVGAGI. V gave up 1 base and J gave up 0 bases, with 7 bases separating them. The CDR3 has 15 amino acids. Written as DNA, the CDR3 is TGTGCCAGCAGTTACTGGGTTAGTAGCAATCAGCCCCAGCATTTT. Amino acids: CASSYWVSSNQPQHF.